A selection of T cell receptor beta chains follows, all from one sample in a study of OX40 agonist ivuxolimab in advanced cancers. The repertoire was sequenced with immunoSEQ multiplex PCR; TCRdb's copy has only in-frame clones and lacks some. The table includes fewer than 45,000 clones, around 90% detected once. The sequenced sample was CD4+ or CD8+ T cells sorted from blood, obtained in a trial of the OX40 agonist ivuxolimab. These receptors were taken from an adult with an advanced solid tumor such as melanoma, head and neck, liver or kidney cancer. The conserved cysteine and the conserved F or W are not part of the CDR3 here. The order of the fields is J gene, V gene, CDR3 protein.

TRBJ2-1	TRBV7-9	ASSPRLAGPNEQF
TRBJ2-1	TRBV27	ASSLDYNEQF
TRBJ1-5	TRBV6-6	ASKRGRGYNQPQH
TRBJ1-2	TRBV27	ASSPGQLWGYT
TRBJ2-2	TRBV7-9	ASSPASGSVTGELF
TRBJ2-1	TRBV5-1	ASSLTSGRGNEQF
TRBJ2-7	TRBV2	ASKRGPSEQY
TRBJ2-2	TRBV9	ASSVTGIGTGELF
TRBJ2-1	TRBV6-1	ASSEATSGHNEQF
TRBJ1-2	TRBV9	ASSPWGGTVAGYT
TRBJ2-3	TRBV7-8	ASSPHRGRGGSTDTQY
TRBJ2-1	TRBV4-1	ASSQVRRNEQF
TRBJ2-7	TRBV6-6	ASSLHMSSGRGEQY
TRBJ2-7	TRBV2	ASGRGTTYEQY
TRBJ2-1	TRBV30	ACDRVGDGEQF
TRBJ1-2	TRBV25-1	ASRPRTDFNYGYT
TRBJ2-7	TRBV29-1	SVQIGTAGYEQY